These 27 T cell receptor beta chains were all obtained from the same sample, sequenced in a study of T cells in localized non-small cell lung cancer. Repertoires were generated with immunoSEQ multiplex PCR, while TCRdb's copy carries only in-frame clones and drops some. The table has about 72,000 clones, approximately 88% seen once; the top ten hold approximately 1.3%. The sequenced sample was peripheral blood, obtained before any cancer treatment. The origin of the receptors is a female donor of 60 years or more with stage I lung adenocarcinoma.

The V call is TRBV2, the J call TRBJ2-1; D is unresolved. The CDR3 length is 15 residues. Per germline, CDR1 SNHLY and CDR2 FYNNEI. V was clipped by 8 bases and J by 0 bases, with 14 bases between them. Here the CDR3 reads CASVRTLGSYNEQFF. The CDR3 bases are TGTGCCAGCGTGAGAACCTTGGGCTCCTACAATGAGCAGTTCTTC.

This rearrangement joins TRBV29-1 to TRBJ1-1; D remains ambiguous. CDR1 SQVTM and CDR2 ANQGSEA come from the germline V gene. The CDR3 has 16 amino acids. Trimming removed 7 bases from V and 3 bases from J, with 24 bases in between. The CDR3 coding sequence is TGCAGCGGGACCCCTGGATGGGGAATGGTGGACACTGAAGCTTTCTTT. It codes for CSGTPGWGMVDTEAFF.

CDR3 nucleotide sequence: TGTGCCAGCAGAACGACAGGGGTGGAGACCCAGTACTTC. It codes for CASRTTGVETQYF. The chain carries TRBV6-1 and TRBJ2-5; 8 bases fit TRBD1. The trim removed 6 bases at V and 5 bases at J, leaving 5 bases unmatched. The CDR3 has 13 residues. Germline V gives CDR1 MNHNS, CDR2 SASEGT.

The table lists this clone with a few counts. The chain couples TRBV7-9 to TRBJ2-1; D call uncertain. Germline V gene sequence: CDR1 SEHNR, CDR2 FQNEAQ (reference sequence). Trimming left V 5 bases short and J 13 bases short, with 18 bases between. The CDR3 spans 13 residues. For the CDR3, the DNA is TGTGCCAGCAGCCCCGGATGGTCCGACGAACAGTTCTTC. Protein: CASSPGWSDEQFF.

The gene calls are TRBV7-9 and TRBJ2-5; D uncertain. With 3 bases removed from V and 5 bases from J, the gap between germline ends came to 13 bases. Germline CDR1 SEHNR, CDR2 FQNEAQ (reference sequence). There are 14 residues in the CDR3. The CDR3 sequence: CASSLAVVGETQYF. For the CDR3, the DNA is TGTGCCAGCAGCTTGGCCGTGGTGGGGGAGACCCAGTACTTC.

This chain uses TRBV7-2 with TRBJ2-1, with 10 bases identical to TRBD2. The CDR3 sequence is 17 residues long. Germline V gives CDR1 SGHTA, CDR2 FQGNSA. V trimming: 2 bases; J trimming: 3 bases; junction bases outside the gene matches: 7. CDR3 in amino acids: CASSLTSRTSGYNEQFF. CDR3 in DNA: TGTGCCAGCAGCTTAACCTCTCGGACTAGCGGCTACAATGAGCAGTTCTTC. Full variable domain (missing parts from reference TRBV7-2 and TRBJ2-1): GAGVSQSPSNKVTEKGKDVELRCDPISGHTALYWYRQSLGQGLEFLIYFQGNSAPDKSGLPSDRFSAERTGGSVSTLTIQRTQQEDSAVYLCASSLTSRTSGYNEQFFGPGTRLTVL.

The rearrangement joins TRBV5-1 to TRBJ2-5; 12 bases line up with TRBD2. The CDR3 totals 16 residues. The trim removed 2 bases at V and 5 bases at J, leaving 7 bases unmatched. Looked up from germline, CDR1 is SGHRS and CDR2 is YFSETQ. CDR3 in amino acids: CASSFQPGLAGETQYF. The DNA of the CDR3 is TGCGCCAGCAGCTTTCAACCGGGACTAGCGGGCGAGACCCAGTACTTC.

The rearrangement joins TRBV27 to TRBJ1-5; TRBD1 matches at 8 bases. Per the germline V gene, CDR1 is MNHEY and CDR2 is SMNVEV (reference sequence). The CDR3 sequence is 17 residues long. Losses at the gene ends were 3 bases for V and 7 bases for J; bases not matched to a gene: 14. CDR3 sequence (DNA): TGTGCCAGCAGTTTGACATGGACAGGGTTAATCGAGCAGCCCCAGCATTTT. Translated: CASSLTWTGLIEQPQHF.

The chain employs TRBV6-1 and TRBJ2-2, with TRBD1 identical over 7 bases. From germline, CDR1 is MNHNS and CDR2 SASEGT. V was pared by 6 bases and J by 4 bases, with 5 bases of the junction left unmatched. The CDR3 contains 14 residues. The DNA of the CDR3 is TGTGCCAGCAGGAAACAGGGGTCCACCGGGGAGCTGTTTTTT. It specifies CASRKQGSTGELFF.

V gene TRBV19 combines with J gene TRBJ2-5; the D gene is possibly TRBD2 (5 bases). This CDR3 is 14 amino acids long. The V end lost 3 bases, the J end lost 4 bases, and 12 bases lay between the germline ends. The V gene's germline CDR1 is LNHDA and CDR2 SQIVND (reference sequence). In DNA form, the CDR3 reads TGTGCCAGTAGTATCGCAGCCCGGGGAGAGACCCAGTACTTC. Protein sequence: CASSIAARGETQYF.

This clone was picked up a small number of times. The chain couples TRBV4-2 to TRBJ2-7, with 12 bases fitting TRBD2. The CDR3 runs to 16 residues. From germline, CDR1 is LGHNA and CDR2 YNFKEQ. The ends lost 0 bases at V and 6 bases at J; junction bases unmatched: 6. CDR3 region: CASSQDPLAGGFEQYF. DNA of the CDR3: TGTGCCAGCAGCCAAGATCCCCTAGCGGGAGGGTTCGAGCAGTACTTC.

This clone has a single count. The CDR3 DNA reads as TGTGCCAGCAGTGCGACGGTTAGCAATCAGCCCCAGCATTTT. Its translation is CASSATVSNQPQHF. The chain employs TRBV6-1 and TRBJ1-5; D is ambiguous. The germline CDR1 and CDR2 sequences are MNHNS and SASEGT. The CDR3 covers 14 residues. V was pared by 4 bases and J by 0 bases, with 7 bases between.

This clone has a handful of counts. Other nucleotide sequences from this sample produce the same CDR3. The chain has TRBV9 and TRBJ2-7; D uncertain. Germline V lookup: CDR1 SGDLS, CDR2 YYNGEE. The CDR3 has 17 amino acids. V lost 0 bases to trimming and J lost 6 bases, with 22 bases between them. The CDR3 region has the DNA TGTGCCAGCAGCGTAGCTACTGGGGTAGCTTGGGGTTCCGAGCAGTACTTC. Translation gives CASSVATGVAWGSEQYF.

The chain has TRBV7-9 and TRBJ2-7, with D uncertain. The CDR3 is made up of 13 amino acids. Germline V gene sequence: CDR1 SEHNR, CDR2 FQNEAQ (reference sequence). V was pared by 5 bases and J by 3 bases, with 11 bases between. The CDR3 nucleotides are TGTGCCAGCAGCCGGAATAACAACTACGAGCAGTACTTC. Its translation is CASSRNNNYEQYF.

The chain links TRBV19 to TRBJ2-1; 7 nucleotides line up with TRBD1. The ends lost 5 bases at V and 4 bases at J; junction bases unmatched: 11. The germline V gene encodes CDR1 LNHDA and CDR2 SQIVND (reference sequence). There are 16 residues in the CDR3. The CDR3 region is CASSSERDSRYNEQFF. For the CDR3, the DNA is TGTGCCAGTAGTTCAGAACGGGACAGCAGATACAATGAGCAGTTCTTC.

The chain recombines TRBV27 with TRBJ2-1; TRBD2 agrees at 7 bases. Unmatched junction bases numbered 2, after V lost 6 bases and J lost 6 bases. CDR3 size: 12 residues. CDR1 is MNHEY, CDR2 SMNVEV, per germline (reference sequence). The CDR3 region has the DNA TGTGCCAGCAGCGGACTAGTCAATGAGCAGTTCTTC. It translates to CASSGLVNEQFF.

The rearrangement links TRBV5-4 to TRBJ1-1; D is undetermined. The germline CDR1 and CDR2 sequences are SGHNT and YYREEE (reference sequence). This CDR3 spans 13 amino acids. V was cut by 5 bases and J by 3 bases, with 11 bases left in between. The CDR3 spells CASRRGGDTEAFF. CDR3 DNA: TGTGCCAGCAGAAGAGGTGGGGACACTGAAGCTTTCTTT.

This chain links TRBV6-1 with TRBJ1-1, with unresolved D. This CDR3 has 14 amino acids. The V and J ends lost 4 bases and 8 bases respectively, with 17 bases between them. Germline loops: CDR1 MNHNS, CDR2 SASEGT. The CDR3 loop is CASSGEASWTEAFF. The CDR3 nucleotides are TGTGCCAGCAGTGGAGAGGCCAGTTGGACCGAAGCTTTCTTT.

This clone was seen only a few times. The CDR3 nucleotides read TGTGCCAGCAGCTTAGGGACTAGCGGGAGACGACGGTACAATGAGCAGTTCTTC. Its translation: CASSLGTSGRRRYNEQFF. The V and J genes are TRBV7-3 and TRBJ2-1, with 14 bases that match TRBD2. CDR1 SGHTA and CDR2 FQGTGA come from the germline V gene. The CDR3 runs to 18 residues. V was clipped by 2 bases and J by 4 bases; unmatched bases: 7.

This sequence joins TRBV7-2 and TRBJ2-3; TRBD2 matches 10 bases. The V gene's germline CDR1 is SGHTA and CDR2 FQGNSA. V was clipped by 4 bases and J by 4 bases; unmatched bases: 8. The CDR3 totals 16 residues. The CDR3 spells CASSSPSGGASDTQYF. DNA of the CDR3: TGTGCCAGCAGCTCCCCAAGCGGGGGGGCATCAGATACGCAGTATTTT.

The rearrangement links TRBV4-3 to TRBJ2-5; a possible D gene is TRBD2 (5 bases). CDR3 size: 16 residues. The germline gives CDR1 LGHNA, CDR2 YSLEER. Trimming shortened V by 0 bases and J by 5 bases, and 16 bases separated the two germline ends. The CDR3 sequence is CASSQDLGESGETQYF. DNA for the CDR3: TGCGCCAGCAGCCAAGATCTTGGAGAATCGGGGGAGACCCAGTACTTC.

The CDR3: CASRLVPGTSTGTGELFF. The CDR3 DNA follows: TGCGCCAGCAGACTCGTACCCGGGACTAGTACGGGCACCGGGGAGCTGTTTTTT. The chain recombines TRBV5-1 with TRBJ2-2; 8 bases line up with TRBD2. The CDR3 covers 18 residues. V was pared by 5 bases and J by 4 bases, with 16 bases of the junction left unmatched. Per the germline V gene, CDR1 is SGHRS and CDR2 is YFSETQ. The whole variable domain, filled in from reference TRBV5-1 and TRBJ2-2, reads KAGVTQTPRYLIKTRGQQVTLSCSPISGHRSVSWYQQTPGQGLQFLFEYFSETQRNKGNFPGRFSGRQFSNSRSEMNVSTLELGDSALYLCASRLVPGTSTGTGELFFGEGSRLTVL.

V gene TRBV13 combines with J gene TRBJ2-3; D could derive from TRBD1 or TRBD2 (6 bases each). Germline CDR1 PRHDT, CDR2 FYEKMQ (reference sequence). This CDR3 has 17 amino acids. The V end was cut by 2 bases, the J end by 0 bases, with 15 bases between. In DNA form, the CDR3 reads TGTGCCAGCAGCTTAAATTTAGGGGGGAGTAGCACAGATACGCAGTATTTT. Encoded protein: CASSLNLGGSSTDTQYF. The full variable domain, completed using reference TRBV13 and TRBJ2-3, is AAGVIQSPRHLIKEKRETATLKCYPIPRHDTVYWYQQGPGQDPQFLISFYEKMQSDKGSIPDRFSAQQFSDYHSELNMSSLELGDSALYFCASSLNLGGSSTDTQYFGPGTRLTVL.

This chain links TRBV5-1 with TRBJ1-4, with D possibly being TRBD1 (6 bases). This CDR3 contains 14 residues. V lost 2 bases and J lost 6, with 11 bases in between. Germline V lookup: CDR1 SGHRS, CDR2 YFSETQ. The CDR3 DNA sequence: TGCGCCAGCAGCTTAAAGGGGGTGGATGAAAAACTGTTTTTT. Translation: CASSLKGVDEKLFF.

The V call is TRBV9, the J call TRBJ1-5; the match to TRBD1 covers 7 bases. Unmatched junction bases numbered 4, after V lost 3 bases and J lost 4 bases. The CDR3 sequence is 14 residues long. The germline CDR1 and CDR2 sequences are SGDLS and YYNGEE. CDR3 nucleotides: TGTGCCAGCAGCGCAGGGGGAACTAATCAGCCCCAGCATTTT. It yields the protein CASSAGGTNQPQHF.

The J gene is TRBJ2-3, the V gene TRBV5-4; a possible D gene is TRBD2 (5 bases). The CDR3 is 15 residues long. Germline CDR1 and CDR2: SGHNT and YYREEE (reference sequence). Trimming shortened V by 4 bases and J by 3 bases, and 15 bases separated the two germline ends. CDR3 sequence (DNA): TGTGCCAGCAGCCCCGGAGGCGCGGAAACAGATACGCAGTATTTT. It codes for CASSPGGAETDTQYF. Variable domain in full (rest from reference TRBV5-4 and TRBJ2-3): ETGVTQSPTHLIKTRGQQVTLRCSSQSGHNTVSWYQQALGQGPQFIFQYYREEENGRGNFPPRFSGLQFPNYSSELNVNALELDDSALYLCASSPGGAETDTQYFGPGTRLTVL.

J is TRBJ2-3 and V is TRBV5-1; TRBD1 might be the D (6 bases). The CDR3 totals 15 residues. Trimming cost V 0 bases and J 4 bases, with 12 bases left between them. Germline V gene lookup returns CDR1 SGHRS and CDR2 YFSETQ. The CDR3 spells CASSLEGRGPDTQYF. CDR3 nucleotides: TGCGCCAGCAGCTTGGAAGGCAGGGGCCCAGATACGCAGTATTTT.